The rows below give T cell receptor beta chains drawn from one sample of a study of radiation and T cells in renal cell carcinoma. Only in-frame clones appear in the TCRdb table, and some are missing; sequencing was by immunoSEQ multiplex PCR. Among roughly 120,000 clones listed, 75% to 90% were seen once. The sequenced sample was blood, obtained from a patient whose treatment included radiotherapy and nephrectomy. The source is a woman in her fifties or sixties with renal cell carcinoma. CDR3s leave out the opening cysteine and the closing phenylalanine or tryptophan. Fields, in order: J gene, V gene, CDR3 protein.

J: TRBJ1-2
V: TRBV21-1
CDR3: ASRSKGQGRESYGYT

J: TRBJ2-2
V: TRBV19
CDR3: ASSRGQGGTGELF

J: TRBJ1-2
V: TRBV6-6
CDR3: ASSYGQGRGYT

J: TRBJ1-1
V: TRBV6-5
CDR3: ASRGGDRNTEAF

J: TRBJ2-7
V: TRBV5-4
CDR3: ASSFSGSSYEQY

J: TRBJ1-1
V: TRBV6-5
CDR3: ASSEALREAF

J: TRBJ1-2
V: TRBV11-2
CDR3: ASSFGTNYGYT

J: TRBJ1-1
V: TRBV11-1
CDR3: ASSLEAGGWVNTEAF

J: TRBJ2-1
V: TRBV6-1
CDR3: ASSGGLAGYNEQF

J: TRBJ2-3
V: TRBV7-9
CDR3: ASSNRVTRDTQY

J: TRBJ2-1
V: TRBV7-9
CDR3: ASSRFYNEQF

J: TRBJ1-2
V: TRBV28
CDR3: ASSLQGNYGYT

J: TRBJ2-7
V: TRBV7-2
CDR3: ASSLQTSYEQY

J: TRBJ2-1
V: TRBV7-2
CDR3: ASSLGGSGRGVNEQF

J: TRBJ2-7
V: TRBV6-5
CDR3: ASSNAGTRSEQY

J: TRBJ2-7
V: TRBV18
CDR3: ASSPPGVSSYEQY

J: TRBJ2-7
V: TRBV5-6
CDR3: ASSVGRIYEQY

J: TRBJ2-7
V: TRBV29-1
CDR3: SVTDQLHYEQY

J: TRBJ2-3
V: TRBV7-7
CDR3: ASSPTLAGGLTDTQY

J: TRBJ2-3
V: TRBV6-6
CDR3: ASSPSWTASTDTQY

J: TRBJ1-2
V: TRBV30
CDR3: AWTNPSYGYT